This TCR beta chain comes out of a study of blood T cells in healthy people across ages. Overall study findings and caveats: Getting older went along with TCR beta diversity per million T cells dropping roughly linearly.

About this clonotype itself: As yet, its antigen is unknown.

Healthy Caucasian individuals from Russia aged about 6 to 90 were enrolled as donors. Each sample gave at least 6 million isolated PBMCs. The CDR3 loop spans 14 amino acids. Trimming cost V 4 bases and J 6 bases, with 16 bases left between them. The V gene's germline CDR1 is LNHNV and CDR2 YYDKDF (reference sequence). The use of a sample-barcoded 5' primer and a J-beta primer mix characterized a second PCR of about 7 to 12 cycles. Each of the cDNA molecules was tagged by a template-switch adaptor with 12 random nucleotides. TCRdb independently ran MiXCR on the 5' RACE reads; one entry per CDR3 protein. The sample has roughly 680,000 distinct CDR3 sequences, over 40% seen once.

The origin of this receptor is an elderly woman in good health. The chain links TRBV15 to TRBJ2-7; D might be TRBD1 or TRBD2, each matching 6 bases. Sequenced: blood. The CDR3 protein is CATSTDLGGGEQYF. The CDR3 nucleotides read TGTGCCACCAGCACCGACCTCGGAGGGGGCGAGCAGTACTTC.